What follows are 10 T cell receptor beta chains derived from one specimen sequenced in a study of T-cell reconstitution after alpha-beta-depleted transplantation in children. The authors prepared the TCRbeta library with unique molecular identifiers. TCRdb passed the PCR reads through MiXCR, listing each CDR3 protein once. The table has 400,000 to 550,000 distinct CDR3 sequences, over 9.5% seen once. Sequenced material: PBMCs, taken before TCRalphabeta/CD19-depleted stem cell transplant. The origin of the receptors is a child aged 2 to 15 with inherited bone marrow failure, due to receive a stem cell transplant.

This clonotype turned up a few times. The chain combines TRBV5-1 with TRBJ2-1; 13 bases map to TRBD2. The CDR3 contains 15 residues. The V segment lost 4 bases and the J segment 7 bases; nucleotides outside the gene matches: 5. Germline V gives CDR1 SGHRS, CDR2 YFSETQ. CDR3 loop: CASSRGLAGKNEQFF. CDR3 in DNA: TGCGCCAGCAGCAGGGGACTAGCGGGGAAGAATGAGCAGTTCTTC.

Notes on this clonotype: This could be a read error, since a much larger clone is one nucleotide away. The chain links TRBV10-3 to TRBJ2-1, with TRBD2 matching 9 bases. Germline V gene lookup returns CDR1 ENHRY and CDR2 SYGVKD. CDR3 length equals 11 residues. The CDR3 nucleotides are TGCGTAGAGCGGGAGGACAATGACCAGTTCTTC. Translation: CVEREDNDQFF.

For this clonotype: A single base separates this from a much larger clone, so it may be a read error. In this CDR3 the conserved last residue, phenylalanine or tryptophan, is missing, so a read error is likely. The genes are TRBV18 and TRBJ2-3; D uncertain. The CDR3 is 12 residues long. V was trimmed by 2 bases and J by 4 bases, leaving 4 bases between them. CDR1 KGHSH and CDR2 LQKENI come from the germline V gene. The CDR3 is CASSPSADTQYV. The DNA for the CDR3 is TGTGCCAGCTCACCAAGCGCAGATACGCAGTATGTT.

This clonotype was observed a few times. The gene calls are TRBV9 and TRBJ1-2, with unresolved D. The germline gives CDR1 SGDLS, CDR2 YYNGEE. V was trimmed by 0 bases and J by 8 bases, leaving 8 bases between them. CDR3 length: 12 amino acids. The CDR3: CASSVDGFGYTF. Here the CDR3 DNA reads TGTGCCAGCAGCGTAGATGGTTTCGGCTACACCTTC.

In this sample, this clonotype turned up many times. The chain carries TRBV27 and TRBJ2-7, with 10 bases lining up with TRBD1. The CDR3 is 14 amino acids. Trimming took 7 bases from V and 2 from J; bases not matched to a gene: 5. Germline assignment: CDR1 MNHEY and CDR2 SMNVEV (reference sequence). CDR3 sequence reads: CASMLDRGAYEQYF. The CDR3 bases are TGTGCCAGCATGCTGGACAGGGGGGCCTACGAGCAGTACTTC.

The gene calls are TRBV12-3 or TRBV12-4 and TRBJ2-2, with no clear D. V was pared by 4 bases and J by 6 bases, with 15 bases between. The CDR3 runs 15 residues. CDR3 protein: CASSSLDGRSGELFF. The CDR3 DNA follows: TGTGCCAGCAGTTCTCTGGACGGGCGGTCCGGGGAGCTGTTTTTT.

This clonotype has a count of ten or more. The chain uses TRBV7-2 and TRBJ2-7; 10 bases are a match to TRBD2. V gave up 5 bases and J gave up 3 bases; unmatched junction bases: 10. The V gene's germline CDR1 is SGHTA and CDR2 FQGNSA. The CDR3 runs to 16 residues. CDR3 amino acids: CASSVSGRALFYEQYF. The CDR3 coding sequence is TGTGCCAGCAGCGTAAGCGGGAGGGCCCTTTTCTACGAGCAGTACTTC.

This clonotype was recorded many times. The chain has TRBV24-1 and TRBJ2-1; TRBD1 aligns across 7 bases. The CDR3 loop spans 15 amino acids. V shed 0 bases and J 12 bases; nucleotides not matched to a gene: 10. Germline CDR1 reads KGHDR; CDR2 reads SFDVKD. CDR3 in amino acids: CATSDLQGVGGMQFF. The CDR3 nucleotides are TGTGCCACCAGTGATTTGCAAGGAGTAGGGGGCATGCAGTTCTTC.

This clonotype was recorded many times. An end of the junction does not agree with germline; a read error may underlie this. V usage is TRBV20-1 and J usage is TRBJ2-7, with 9 bases matching TRBD2. This CDR3 comprises 14 residues. The germline CDR1 and CDR2 sequences are DFQATT and SNEGSKA (reference sequence). CDR3 sequence reads: CSARDLAGFYEQYF. The CDR3 DNA sequence: TGCAGTGCAAGAGACCTAGCGGGGTTCTACGAGCAGTACTTC.

This chain links TRBV10-3 with TRBJ2-1; 7 nucleotides align to TRBD2. The junction had 7 bases not matched to a gene; V was cut back by 8 bases and J by 0 bases. The length of the CDR3 is 15 residues. Germline loops: CDR1 ENHRY, CDR2 SYGVKD. CDR3 residues: CAIREEPSSYNEQFF. CDR3 sequence (DNA): TGTGCCATCCGGGAGGAGCCAAGCTCCTACAATGAGCAGTTCTTC.